This TCR beta chain comes out of a study of T-cell reconstitution after alpha-beta-depleted transplantation in children. Notes on the study in general: Elevated TCRbeta diversity at day 60 was traced, in some patients, to surviving recipient T cells and thymic progenitors. Expanded graft clones numbering several hundred reportedly gave rise to alpha-beta T cells about two months after transplant. Most T-cell counts and diversity one year after the transplant came from T cells that were newly produced.

The CDR3 has 16 residues. V was cut by 6 bases and J by 7 bases, with 24 bases left in between. With respect to this clonotype: Its antigen is not known. A read error is possible here, since a much larger clone lies one base away. The missing conserved phenylalanine or tryptophan at the end of this CDR3 makes a read error likely.

Using unique molecular identifiers, the investigators prepared the TCRbeta library. Each CDR3 protein is one row after TCRdb ran MiXCR on the PCR reads. The sample records roughly 120,000 distinct CDR3 sequences, 9% to 12% being singletons. The TCR originated in a boy younger than 10 with acute lymphoblastic leukemia, due to receive a stem cell transplant. Sequences were derived from PBMCs, sampled before TCRalphabeta/CD19-depleted stem cell transplant. The V gene is TRBV12-3 or TRBV12-4, the J gene TRBJ2-5, with a weak D call TRBD1 (5 bases). Written as DNA, the CDR3 is TGTGCCAGCAGGACCAACCAGGGTCCGGAGTCACGGACCCAGTACTTA. It translates to CASRTNQGPESRTQYL.